This T cell receptor beta chain was obtained from a study of OX40 agonist ivuxolimab in advanced cancers. As for the study in general: Mean age approximately 66 years, range roughly 20 to 85; roughly 82% male.

The V and J ends lost 3 bases and 5 bases respectively, with 7 bases between them. The CDR3 totals 11 residues. Per germline, CDR1 DFQATT and CDR2 SNEGSKA (reference sequence). Libraries were prepared by immunoSEQ multiplex PCR; TCRdb keeps only in-frame clonotypes and omits some of them. The sample consists of tens of thousands of clones, around 87% of them appearing once. Study-wide results and caveats: The CD4+ and CD8+ T cells in the blood had expanded clonally by week 6 at 0.1 to 3.0 mg/kg. Fewer expanded clones were found on average in CD4+ than in CD8+ T cells.

Details on this clone: Antigen specificity is unknown.

The source is an adult with an advanced solid tumor such as melanoma, head and neck, liver or kidney cancer. Source: CD4+ or CD8+ T cells sorted from blood, taken in a trial of the OX40 agonist ivuxolimab. This chain connects TRBV20-1 to TRBJ2-5; D is unresolved. CDR3 residues: CSARWQETQYF. The CDR3 coding sequence is TGCAGTGCTAGGTGGCAGGAGACCCAGTACTTC.